These 9 T cell receptor beta chains were sequenced from one sample in a study of blood T cell repertoires in COVID-19 (dated by TCRdb to about 2020). Receptor libraries were prepared by the immunoSEQ multiplex PCR assay. TCRdb mirrors the immuneACCESS table, restricted to in-frame sequences. Some clones are absent from its copies; in checked studies, under half trace to an unresolved V gene, and the reason for the others is unknown. The sample table holds 400,000 or so clones, of which roughly 86% were seen once. Clones ranked in the top ten supply 1.9% of the sample. The sequenced material came from PBMCs or T cells enriched from blood (not recorded which). These receptors all stem from a man in his forties in a cohort exposed to, infected with or recovered from COVID-19 (not recorded which).

This chain uses TRBV30 with TRBJ1-5; TRBD1 might be the D (5 bases). Germline assignment: CDR1 GTSNPN and CDR2 SVGIG (reference sequence). The CDR3 length is 12 residues. Trimming took off 5 bases at V and 7 bases at J, with 12 bases between the two ends. Here the CDR3 reads CAWAGKEQPQHF. The CDR3 nucleotides are TGTGCCTGGGCAGGGAAAGAGCAGCCCCAGCATTTT.

The chain is built from TRBV5-1 and TRBJ2-5, with 11 bases that match TRBD2. Trimming removed 4 bases from V and 4 bases from J; junction bases left unmatched: 6. The CDR3 length is 15 residues. CDR1 is SGHRS and CDR2 is YFSETQ in the germline V gene. The CDR3, as DNA: TGCGCCAGCAGCAGCGTAACTAGCGGGAGAGAGACCCAGTACTTC. It yields the protein CASSSVTSGRETQYF.

This chain connects TRBV28 to TRBJ2-2; 8 nucleotides match TRBD1. J gave up 3 bases and V 5 bases, and 5 bases lay outside the gene matches. The germline V gene has CDR1 MDHEN and CDR2 SYDVKM. The CDR3 is 15 residues long. CDR3 amino acids: CASSIKDRDTGELFF. As DNA, the CDR3 is TGTGCCAGCAGTATAAAGGACAGGGACACCGGGGAGCTGTTTTTT. Supplemented by reference TRBV28 and TRBJ2-2, the full variable domain reads DVKVTQSSRYLVKRTGEKVFLECVQDMDHENMFWYRQDPGLGLRLIYFSYDVKMKEKGDIPEGYSVSREKKERFSLILESASTNQTSMYLCASSIKDRDTGELFFGEGSRLTVL.

The V call is TRBV3-1 (or the pseudogene TRBV3-2), the J call TRBJ2-7; 8 nucleotides match TRBD1. CDR1 is LGHDT and CDR2 is YNNKEL in the germline V gene (reference sequence). The CDR3 is 15 residues long. Trimming cost V 4 bases and J 2 bases; bases outside gene matches: 7. CDR3 in amino acids: CASSPSGTGPYEQYF. CDR3 DNA sequence: TGTGCCAGCAGCCCTTCCGGGACAGGCCCCTACGAGCAGTACTTC.

The chain combines TRBV11-3 with TRBJ2-1; 9 bases are shared with TRBD2. The germline V gene has CDR1 SGHNT and CDR2 YENEEA. The CDR3 is 13 amino acids. V lost 4 bases and J lost 7; bases outside the gene matches: 2. CDR3 amino acids: CASSSGLANEQFF. The DNA for the CDR3 is TGTGCCAGCAGCTCGGGACTAGCAAATGAGCAGTTCTTC.

The count of this clone is one. The rearrangement joins TRBV9 to TRBJ1-6; unclear D gene. With 1 base removed from V and 10 bases from J, the gap between germline ends came to 12 bases. Germline CDR1 and CDR2: SGDLS and YYNGEE. This CDR3 is built from 14 residues. The DNA of the CDR3 is TGTGCCAGCAGCGTAAATTCGGAGGGATCACCCCTCCACTTT. Its translation: CASSVNSEGSPLHF.

J is TRBJ2-1 and V is TRBV6-5; 13 positions match TRBD2. Per the germline V gene, CDR1 is MNHEY and CDR2 is SVGAGI. There are 16 residues in the CDR3. Germline trimming cut 2 bases from V and 10 bases from J; bases unmatched to any gene: 8. The CDR3 reads CASSYRTSGSRMEQFF. The DNA of the CDR3 is TGTGCCAGCAGTTACCGGACTAGCGGGAGTCGGATGGAGCAGTTCTTC.

The V gene is TRBV9, the J gene TRBJ2-1; 13 positions agree with TRBD2. The CDR3 has 16 amino acids. Per germline, CDR1 SGDLS and CDR2 YYNGEE. The V and J ends lost 2 bases and 6 bases, in that order; junction bases with no gene match: 5. CDR3 nucleotides: TGTGCCAGCAGCGTGAGGACTAGCGGGGGAGGCAATGAGCAGTTCTTC. It codes for CASSVRTSGGGNEQFF.

The chain joins TRBV28 to TRBJ2-1, with D maybe TRBD1 (6 bases). Per germline, CDR1 MDHEN and CDR2 SYDVKM. The ends were cut back, 6 bases at V and 7 bases at J, with 10 bases in the middle. The CDR3 loop spans 12 amino acids. CDR3 in amino acids: CASSQQGNEQFF. The CDR3 DNA reads TGTGCCAGCAGCCAACAGGGAAATGAGCAGTTCTTC.